This T cell receptor beta chain was sequenced during a study of blood T cell repertoires in COVID-19 (dated by TCRdb to about 2020). About the study as a whole: Samples from collaborators originated in the United States, Italy and Spain and spanned both the acute and convalescent phases of COVID-19. The prospective study material was composed of cDNA or gDNA derived from T cells, B-cell-depleted T cells, or PBMCs. The dataset comprised deeply sampled blood TCRbeta repertoires from subjects exposed to, actively infected with, or recovered from COVID-19. A freely available public database, intended as a resource for researchers studying the immune response to SARS-CoV-2, is where the repertoires were released. Samples came from the ongoing ImmuneRACE study (first 160 participants) plus 1,254 subjects from 6 global collaborators. Sample metadata almost always included a de-identified subject ID, COVID-19 status, age in years and sex. Where available, HLA class I and class II types were taken from metadata supplied by the sample provider and were not determined by assay-based typing. What the authors observed across the whole study: How much clinical and demographic metadata was included differed by source and by participant, and the metadata was provided uncurated.

TCRbeta CDR3 regions were amplified from genomic DNA using the immunoSEQ Assay, a bias-controlled multiplex PCR. On the study's bioinformatics: The number of nucleated cells in each sample was estimated from the amplification of reference gene primers within the assay. To quantify the absolute abundance of each unique TCRbeta CDR3 rearrangement, sequence reads were collapsed and filtered. Productive Simpson clonality was computed per sample as the square root of Simpson's diversity index over productive rearrangements. TCRdb carries this immuneACCESS record with in-frame sequences only. Its versions omit some clonotypes, under half of them owing to an unresolved V gene in the studies checked, with the rest unexplained. Clone size and V and J calls were adopted from that table, with D and trimming inferred from the DNA. The sample contains approximately 170,000 clones, over 90% of them found a single time. The ten largest clones represent roughly 2% of the sample.

As concerns this clone: Its antigen remains undetermined. Base-call qualities are not available, and no considerably larger clone is one nucleotide away.

At one collaborating source in Seattle, patients were enrolled during active infection and were followed longitudinally through the course of disease. Each collaborating institution followed its own protocols to collect whole blood in K2EDTA tubes. For TCRbeta analysis, collaborators shipped samples as frozen whole blood, isolated PBMCs, or DNA extracted from either of those sample types. This clonotype was sampled from a woman aged 60-70 years with COVID-19, enrolled during active disease. Input material: peripheral blood.

The CDR3 is CASRGTGTGHNLYTGELFF. The DNA sequence reads TGTGCCAGCAGAGGTACCGGGACAGGGCATAACTTATACACCGGGGAGCTGTTTTTT. The chain uses TRBV11-2 and TRBJ2-2; a stretch of 9 junction bases matches TRBD1. Here V drops 6 bases and J drops 3 bases, and the junction holds 17 bases not matched to any gene. Taken from the germline V gene, the CDR1 and CDR2 loops are SGHAT and FQNNGV. The CDR3 numbers 19 residues from cysteine through phenylalanine. Only CDR3 DNA is held: 57 bases, read in frame from base 1.